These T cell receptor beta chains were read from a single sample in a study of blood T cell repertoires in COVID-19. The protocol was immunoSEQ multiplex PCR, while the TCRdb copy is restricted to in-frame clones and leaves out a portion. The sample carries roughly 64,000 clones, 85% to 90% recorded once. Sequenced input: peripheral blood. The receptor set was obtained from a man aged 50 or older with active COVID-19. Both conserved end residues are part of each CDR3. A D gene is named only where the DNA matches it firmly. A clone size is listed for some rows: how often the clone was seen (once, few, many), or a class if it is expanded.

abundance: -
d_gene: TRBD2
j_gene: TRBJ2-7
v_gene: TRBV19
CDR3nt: TGTGCAGTGGGAGGGTACAACGAGCAGTACTTC
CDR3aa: CAVGGYNEQYF

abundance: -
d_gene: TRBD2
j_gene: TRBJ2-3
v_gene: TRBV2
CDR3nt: TGTGCCAGCAGATTCTTTACTAGCGGGAGGGCCGGGACAGATACGCAGTATTTT
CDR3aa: CASRFFTSGRAGTDTQYF

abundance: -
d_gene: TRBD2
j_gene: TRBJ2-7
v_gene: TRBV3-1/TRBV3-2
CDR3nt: TGTGCCAGCAGCCAAACACCCTTAGGGAGGGCGTGCTTC
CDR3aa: CASSQTPLGRACF

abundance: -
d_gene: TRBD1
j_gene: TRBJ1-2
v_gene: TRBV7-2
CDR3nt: TGTGCCAGCGATCGAACCGGGACAGGGGACGGAACCTACTATGGCTACACCTTC
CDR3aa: CASDRTGTGDGTYYGYTF

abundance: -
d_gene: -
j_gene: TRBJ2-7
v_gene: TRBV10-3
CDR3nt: TGTGCCACCCAATTAACAGCAGGTGCCTACGAGCAGTACTTC
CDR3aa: CATQLTAGAYEQYF

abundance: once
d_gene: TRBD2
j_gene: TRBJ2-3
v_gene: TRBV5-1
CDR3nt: TGCGCCAGCAGCGTCGCGGTAGCGGGGGTGGATACGCAGTATTTT
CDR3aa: CASSVAVAGVDTQYF

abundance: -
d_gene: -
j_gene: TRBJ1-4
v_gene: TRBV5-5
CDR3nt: TGTGCCAGCAGCTTGAGGCAGGGGCGGGCTGAAAAACTGTTTTTT
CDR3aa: CASSLRQGRAEKLFF

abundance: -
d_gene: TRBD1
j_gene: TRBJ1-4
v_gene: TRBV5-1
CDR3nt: TGCGCCAGCAGCCCGAGTCAGGGGGCCCAAAATGAAAAACTGTTTTTT
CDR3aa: CASSPSQGAQNEKLFF

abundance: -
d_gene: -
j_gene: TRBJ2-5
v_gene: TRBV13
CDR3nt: TGTGCCAGCAGCTTAGGGGCAGGGCCGACCCAGTACTTC
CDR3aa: CASSLGAGPTQYF

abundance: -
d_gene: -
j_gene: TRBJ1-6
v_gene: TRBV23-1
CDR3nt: TGCGCCAGCAGTCACCTCCACCGGGTCAGGGGAGAGTCACCCCTCCACTTT
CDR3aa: CASSHLHRVRGESPLHF

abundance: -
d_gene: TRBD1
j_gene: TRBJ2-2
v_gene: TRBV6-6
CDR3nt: TGTGCCAGTTCGACAGGGACCAACACCGGGGAGCTGTTTTTT
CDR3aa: CASSTGTNTGELFF

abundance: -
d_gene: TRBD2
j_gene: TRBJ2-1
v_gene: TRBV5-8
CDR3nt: TGTGCCAGCAGACGTAGCGGGAGCTACAATGAGCAGTTCTTC
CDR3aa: CASRRSGSYNEQFF

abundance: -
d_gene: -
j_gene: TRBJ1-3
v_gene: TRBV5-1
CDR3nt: TGCGCCAGCAGCTTGGCAGAGCAGGCCTCTGGAAACACCATATATTTT
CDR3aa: CASSLAEQASGNTIYF

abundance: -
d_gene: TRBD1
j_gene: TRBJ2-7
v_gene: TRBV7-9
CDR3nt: TGTGCCAGCAGCTCACCGGGACAGGGGAGCTACGAGCAGTACTTC
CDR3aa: CASSSPGQGSYEQYF

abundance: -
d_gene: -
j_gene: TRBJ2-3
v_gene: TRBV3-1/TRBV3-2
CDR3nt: TGTGCCAGCAGCCAATTCTCTCGGGATACGCAGTATTTT
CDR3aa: CASSQFSRDTQYF

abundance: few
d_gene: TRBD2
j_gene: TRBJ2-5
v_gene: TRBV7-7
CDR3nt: TGTGCCAGCAGCTTAGGGGTTAGCGGGAGAGAATTAGAAGAGACCCAGTACTTC
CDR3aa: CASSLGVSGRELEETQYF

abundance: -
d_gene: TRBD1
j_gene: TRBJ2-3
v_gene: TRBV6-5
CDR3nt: TGTGCCAGCAATCTGGACAGGGGTGCAGATACGCAGTATTTT
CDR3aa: CASNLDRGADTQYF

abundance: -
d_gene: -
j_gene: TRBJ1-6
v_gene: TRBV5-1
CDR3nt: TGCGCCAGCACCCCCGGTGGGAGGACGGCTAATTCACCCCTCCACTTT
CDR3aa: CASTPGGRTANSPLHF

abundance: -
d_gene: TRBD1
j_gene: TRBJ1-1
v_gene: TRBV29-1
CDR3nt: TGCAGCGTGGGACAGACAGGGTTAGCTTTCTTT
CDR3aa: CSVGQTGLAFF

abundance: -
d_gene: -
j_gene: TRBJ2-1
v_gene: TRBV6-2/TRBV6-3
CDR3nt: TGTGCCAGCAGTTTTCCTCTAGTAGACAATGAGCAGTTCTTC
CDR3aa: CASSFPLVDNEQFF

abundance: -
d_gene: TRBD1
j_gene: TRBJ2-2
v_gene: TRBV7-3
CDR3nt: TGTGCCAGCAGCTACCGACAGGGGGCCGGGGAGCTGTTTTTT
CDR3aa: CASSYRQGAGELFF

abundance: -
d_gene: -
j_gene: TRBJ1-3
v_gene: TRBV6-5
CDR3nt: TGTGCCAGCAGCTTCGACAGTCGGTCTGGAAACACCATATATTTT
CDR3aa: CASSFDSRSGNTIYF

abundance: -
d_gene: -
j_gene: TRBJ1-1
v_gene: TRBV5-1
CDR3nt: TGCGCCAGCAGCTTGGTGGGAGTCCAGATGAACACTGAAGCTTTCTTT
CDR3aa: CASSLVGVQMNTEAFF

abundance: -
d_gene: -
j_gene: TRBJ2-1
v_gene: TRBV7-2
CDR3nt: TGTGCCAGCAGCCCCCAAGCAACCGGGAGAAGAAATGAGCAGTTCTTC
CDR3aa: CASSPQATGRRNEQFF

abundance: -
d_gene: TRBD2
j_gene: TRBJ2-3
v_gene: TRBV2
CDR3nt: TGTGCCAGCAGTGCACAGCGGGGCCGGTCAGATACGCAGTATTTT
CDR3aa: CASSAQRGRSDTQYF

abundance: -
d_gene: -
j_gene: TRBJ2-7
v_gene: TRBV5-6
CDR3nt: TGTGCCAGCAGCTTTAGGGAGACCTACGAGCAGTACTTC
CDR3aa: CASSFRETYEQYF

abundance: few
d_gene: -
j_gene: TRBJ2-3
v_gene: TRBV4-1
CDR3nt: TGCGCCAGCAGCCAAGATGAGGCACCCGGAGATACGCAGTATTTT
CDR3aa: CASSQDEAPGDTQYF

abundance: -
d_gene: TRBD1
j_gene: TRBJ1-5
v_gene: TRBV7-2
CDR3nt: TGTGCCAGCAGCCTGGGACAGGGGTCCAATCAGCCCCAGCATTTT
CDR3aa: CASSLGQGSNQPQHF

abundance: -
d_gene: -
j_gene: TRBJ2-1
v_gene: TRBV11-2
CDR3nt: TGTGCCAGCAGCCTTTTTCCGGGGACCTACAATGAGCAGTTCTTC
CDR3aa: CASSLFPGTYNEQFF

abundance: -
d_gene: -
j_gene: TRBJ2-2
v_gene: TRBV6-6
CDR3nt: TGTGCCAGCAGTCCACTAGCTGCCGGGGAGCTGTTTTTT
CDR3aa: CASSPLAAGELFF

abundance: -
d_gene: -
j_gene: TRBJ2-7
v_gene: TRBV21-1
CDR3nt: TGTGCCAGCAGCGCCCTTATCAGCGGGTTCTTTTCCTACGAGCAGTACTTC
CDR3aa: CASSALISGFFSYEQYF

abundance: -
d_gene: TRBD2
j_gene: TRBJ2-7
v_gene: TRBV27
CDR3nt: TGTGCCAGCAGTTTGGAGCGGGGGTCCTACGAGCAGTACTTC
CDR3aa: CASSLERGSYEQYF

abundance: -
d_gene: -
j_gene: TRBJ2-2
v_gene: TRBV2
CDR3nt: TGTGCCAGCAGTTTGGGGGCCCAGGGCGGGGAGCTGTTTTTT
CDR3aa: CASSLGAQGGELFF

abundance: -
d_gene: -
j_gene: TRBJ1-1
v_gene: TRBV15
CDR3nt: TGTGCCACCAGCAGAGACCAGGGGACCCGCAACACTGAAGCTTTCTTT
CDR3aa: CATSRDQGTRNTEAFF

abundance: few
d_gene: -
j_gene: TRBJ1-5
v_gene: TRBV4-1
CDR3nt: TGCGCCAGCAGCCAATTTGGCGGGTATCAGCCCCAGCATTTT
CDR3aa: CASSQFGGYQPQHF

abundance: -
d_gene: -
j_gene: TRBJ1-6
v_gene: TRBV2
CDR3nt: TGTGCCAGTCGGCCGGGGGGTTATTCACCCCTCCACTTT
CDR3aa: CASRPGGYSPLHF

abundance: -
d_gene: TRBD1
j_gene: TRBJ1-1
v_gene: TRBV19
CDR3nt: TGTGCCAGTAGGACTCAACCGGGACAGGGGAACACTGAAGCTTTCTTT
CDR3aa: CASRTQPGQGNTEAFF

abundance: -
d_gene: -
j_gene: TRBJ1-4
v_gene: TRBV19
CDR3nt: TGTGCCAGTACCCTGGGACGGGAGGGTAATGAAAAACTGTTTTTT
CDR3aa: CASTLGREGNEKLFF

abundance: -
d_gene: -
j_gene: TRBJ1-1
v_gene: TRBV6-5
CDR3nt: TGTGCCAGCAGTCTCGGAGAGCTGAGAACTGAAGCTTTCTTT
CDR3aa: CASSLGELRTEAFF

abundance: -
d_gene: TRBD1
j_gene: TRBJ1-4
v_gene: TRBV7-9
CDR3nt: TGTGCCAGCAGCCTAGACAGGGGGAAACTGTTTTTT
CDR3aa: CASSLDRGKLFF

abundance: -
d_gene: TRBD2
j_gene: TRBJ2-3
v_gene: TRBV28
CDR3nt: TGTGCCAGCAGTTTAGCAGCGGGAGGCCTAGATACGCAGTATTTT
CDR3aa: CASSLAAGGLDTQYF

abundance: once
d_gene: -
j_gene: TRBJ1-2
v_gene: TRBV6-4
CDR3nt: TGTGCCAGCAGTGACTCCGGGAGGGGCTACACCTTC
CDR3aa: CASSDSGRGYTF

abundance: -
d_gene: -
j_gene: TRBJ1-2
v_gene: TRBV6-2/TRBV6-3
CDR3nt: TGTGCCAGCAGTTACTCGGCGGGGGCGGTCTATGGCTACACCTTC
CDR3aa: CASSYSAGAVYGYTF

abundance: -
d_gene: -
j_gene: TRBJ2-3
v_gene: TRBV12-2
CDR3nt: TGTGCAAGGGGGCCTCCCGAAGGTGAACAAGATACGCAGTATTTT
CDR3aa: CARGPPEGEQDTQYF

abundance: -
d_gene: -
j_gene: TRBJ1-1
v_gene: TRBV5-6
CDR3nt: TGTGCCAGCAGCCCCCTGGGAGGGGGCACTGAAGCTTTCTTT
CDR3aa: CASSPLGGGTEAFF

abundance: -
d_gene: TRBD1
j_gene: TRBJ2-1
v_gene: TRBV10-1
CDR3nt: TGCGCCACCTCTGGACAGGACTACAATGAGCAGTTCTTC
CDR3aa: CATSGQDYNEQFF

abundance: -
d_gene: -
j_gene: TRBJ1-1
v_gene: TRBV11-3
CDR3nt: TGTGCCAGCAGCTTAGTCTCGGGGCGGGGAACTGAAGCTTTCTTT
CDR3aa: CASSLVSGRGTEAFF

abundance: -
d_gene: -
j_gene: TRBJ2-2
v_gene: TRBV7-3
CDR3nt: TGTGCCAGCAGAGACGGCCGGGAGTACGGCGGGGAGCTGTTTTTT
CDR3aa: CASRDGREYGGELFF

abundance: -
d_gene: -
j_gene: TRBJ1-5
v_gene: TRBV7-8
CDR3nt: TGTGCCAGCAGCCCTGTGGGGGGGGGCAGCAATCAGCCCCAGCATTTT
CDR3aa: CASSPVGGGSNQPQHF

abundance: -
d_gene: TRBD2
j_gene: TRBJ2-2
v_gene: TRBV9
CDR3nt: TGTGCCAGCAGCGTTAGCGGGGGCCCCAGAATCGGGGAGCTGTTTTTT
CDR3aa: CASSVSGGPRIGELFF

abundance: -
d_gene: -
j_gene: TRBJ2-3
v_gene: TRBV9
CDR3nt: TGTGCCAGCAGCGTAACCGACAGCTCTACGCAGTATTTT
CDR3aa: CASSVTDSSTQYF

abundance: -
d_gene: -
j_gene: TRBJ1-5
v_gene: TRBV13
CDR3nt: TGTGCCAGCAGCTTAGGCCCAGGGGGCAATCAGCCCCAGCATTTT
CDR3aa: CASSLGPGGNQPQHF

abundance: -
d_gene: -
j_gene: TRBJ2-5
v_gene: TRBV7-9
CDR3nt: TGTGCCAGCAGCCGGTCCCAGGCAGAGACCCAGTACTTC
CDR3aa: CASSRSQAETQYF